The 32 T cell receptor beta chains below all came from one sample that was sequenced in a study of post-analysis software for immune sequencing data (dated by TCRdb to between 2014 and 2017). The protocol used for the library was PCR. TCRdb lists the instrument as Illumina HiSeq 2500. To reduce PCR and sequencing biases, unique molecular identifiers were incorporated into the TCR beta cDNA libraries. TCRdb reanalyzed the raw reads on its own, using fastp at Q25 for trimming and MiXCR for clone calling, and kept in-frame beta chains. Every CDR3 protein is listed once, alongside the most common genes and DNA of its rows. The sample profile shows under 900,000 distinct CDR3 sequences; roughly half of them were found once. 4% to 5.5% of the sample comes from the top ten. The antigens for these receptors are not known. The study at large found these results: Significantly higher frequencies in patients than in controls were found for a handful of TRBV segments, including TRBV5-6, TRBV5-1 and TRBV20-1.

The sample consisted of blood. The receptors stem from a girl aged 10 to 17 with multiple sclerosis.

A single count supports this clonotype. An end of the junction does not agree with germline; a read error may underlie this. The J gene is TRBJ2-4, the V gene TRBV5-1; possible D gene TRBD1, 6 bases. The DNA end favors TRBJ2-7, so the J call may be wrong. This CDR3 spans 16 amino acids. CDR1 and CDR2 (germline): SGHRS, YFSETQ. As DNA, the CDR3 is TGCACCAGCAGCTTGGCCGGGCAGGGGAAAGGCTACGAGCAGTACTTC. It yields the protein CTSSLAGQGKGYEQYF.

The chain couples TRBV3-1 to TRBJ2-7; D is possibly TRBD1 (5 bases). Trimming shortened V by 1 base and J by 4 bases, and 11 bases separated the two germline ends. CDR1 LGHDT and CDR2 YNNKEL come from the germline V gene (reference sequence). This CDR3 spans 14 amino acids. The CDR3, as DNA: TGTGCCAGCAGCCAAGTTCGGCAGGGATACGAGCAGTACTTC. Translating gives CASSQVRQGYEQYF.

This clonotype showed up just a few times. The chain combines TRBV28 with TRBJ2-4; D is possibly TRBD2 (6 bases). TRBJ2-7 matches the DNA end more closely, so the J call is doubtful. The CDR3 extends over 14 amino acids. The germline CDR1 and CDR2 sequences are MDHEN and SYDVKM. The DNA of the CDR3 is TGTGCCAGCGGTCCCGGGACTTTTTCCTACGAGCAGTACTTC. Translating it yields CASGPGTFSYEQYF.

This clonotype was recorded once. This chain joins TRBV29-1 and TRBJ2-1; D uncertain. The CDR3 runs to 11 residues. CDR1 SQVTM and CDR2 ANQGSEA come from the germline V gene. V was clipped by 2 bases and J by 5 bases, with 4 bases between them. CDR3 protein: CSVEPHNEQFF. CDR3 coding DNA: TGCAGCGTTGAACCCCACAATGAGCAGTTCTTC.

This clonotype was observed a handful of times. The V gene is TRBV9, the J gene TRBJ2-1, with 11 bases fitting TRBD2. The CDR3 runs 16 residues. V shed 5 bases, J shed 4 bases, and the junction held 8 bases outside the gene matches. CDR1 SGDLS and CDR2 YYNGEE come from the germline V gene. CDR3: CASSRAGTSGYNEQFF. The DNA for the CDR3 is TGTGCCAGCAGTCGTGCCGGGACTAGCGGATACAATGAGCAGTTCTTC.

V usage is TRBV12-3 or TRBV12-4 and J usage is TRBJ2-5, with 8 bases fitting TRBD2. The J call may not be correct, given that the DNA end is closer to TRBJ2-7. There are 17 residues in the CDR3. CDR3 loop: CASSPRSAGTSPYEQYF. CDR3 DNA: TGTGCCAGCAGCCCGCGATCGGCCGGGACTAGTCCCTACGAGCAGTACTTC.

J is TRBJ2-3 and V is TRBV15; possibly TRBD1 or TRBD2 for D (5 bases each). The V end was cut by 2 bases, the J end by 6 bases, with 24 bases between. Germline loops: CDR1 LNHNV, CDR2 YYDKDF (reference sequence). The length of the CDR3 is 18 residues. CDR3 nucleotides: TGTGCCACCAGCAGACCCTCCGGGGCTCTGGGGCCTAGGGATACGCAGTATTTT. It is translated as CATSRPSGALGPRDTQYF.

This sequence joins TRBV7-2 and TRBJ2-4; 9 nucleotides match TRBD1. The germline CDR1 and CDR2 sequences are SGHTA and FQGNSA. There are 17 residues in the CDR3. Unmatched junction bases numbered 9, after V lost 4 bases and J lost 2 bases. This chain's CDR3 is CASSSSVGQGSKNIQYF. The DNA of the CDR3 is TGTGCCAGCAGCTCATCAGTCGGACAGGGGTCCAAAAACATTCAGTACTTC.

The chain carries TRBV29-1 and TRBJ1-2, with 7 bases aligning to TRBD1. This CDR3 spans 12 amino acids. V shed 5 bases, J shed 8 bases, and the junction held 8 bases outside the gene matches. Per germline, CDR1 SQVTM and CDR2 ANQGSEA. The CDR3 sequence: CSVSDRFGGYTF. CDR3 sequence (DNA): TGCAGCGTTTCGGACAGGTTTGGAGGCTACACCTTC.

The chain recombines TRBV4-2 with TRBJ2-3, with TRBD2 matching 9 bases. V lost 1 base, J lost 2 bases, and 7 bases stayed unmatched. This CDR3 is 17 amino acids long. Germline lookup yields CDR1 LGHNA and CDR2 YNFKEQ. CDR3 DNA sequence: TGTGCCAGCAGCCAAGGCGGACTAGCGCGCGACACAGATACGCAGTATTTT. This encodes CASSQGGLARDTDTQYF.

The chain recombines TRBV20-1 with TRBJ2-7; perhaps TRBD1 as D (7 bases). This CDR3 comprises 12 residues. V was cut by 5 bases and J by 4 bases, with 12 bases left in between. The germline V gene has CDR1 DFQATT and CDR2 SNEGSKA (reference sequence). In DNA, the CDR3 is TGCAGTGCTTCGACAGGGAGGTACGAGCAGTACTTC. Translating gives CSASTGRYEQYF.

The V and J genes are TRBV29-1 and TRBJ2-5; D gene uncertain. Deletions cut 2 bases from V and 1 base from J, with 14 bases between. This CDR3 has 15 amino acids. CDR1 and CDR2 from the germline V gene are SQVTM and ANQGSEA. CDR3 sequence (DNA): TGCAGCGTTGAACGATCGAGGATTCCCCAAGAGACCCAGTACTTC. Protein product: CSVERSRIPQETQYF.

This clonotype was observed once. J is TRBJ1-5 and V is TRBV12-3 or TRBV12-4; no clear D gene. Trimming cost V 9 bases and J 6 bases, with 12 bases left between them. The CDR3 is made up of 12 amino acids. The CDR3 protein is CASNRASQPQHF. For the CDR3, the DNA is TGTGCCAGTAATAGGGCGAGTCAGCCCCAGCATTTT.

This sequence joins TRBV7-3 and TRBJ1-2; a weak D match, TRBD1 (5 bases). The CDR3 is 12 amino acids. The V end lost 3 bases, the J end lost 8 bases, and 10 bases lay between the germline ends. CDR1 and CDR2 from the germline V gene are SGHTA and FQGTGA. The CDR3 DNA follows: TGTGCCAGCAGCTTGGACAAGACCGGCTACACCTTC. Its protein is CASSLDKTGYTF.

This clonotype was seen a few times. V usage is TRBV7-2 and J usage is TRBJ2-4; possibly TRBD1 for D (5 bases). Germline loops: CDR1 SGHTA, CDR2 FQGNSA. With 7 bases removed from V and 5 bases from J, the gap between germline ends came to 12 bases. The length of the CDR3 is 13 residues. The CDR3 nucleotides read TGTGCCAGCACCAGGGCAGGCGAAAACATTCAGTACTTC. This gives the protein CASTRAGENIQYF.

This clonotype occurred a few times. The V call is TRBV28, the J call TRBJ2-3; TRBD1 agrees at 9 bases. The germline V gene has CDR1 MDHEN and CDR2 SYDVKM. The CDR3 spans 15 residues. Trimming cost V 5 bases and J 1 base; bases outside gene matches: 4. The CDR3 is CASSHRTGGTDTQYF. The CDR3, as DNA: TGTGCCAGCAGTCATCGGACAGGGGGCACAGATACGCAGTATTTT.

This clonotype was counted between two and nine times. V gene TRBV12-3 or TRBV12-4 combines with J gene TRBJ2-5; TRBD1 might be the D (6 bases). The DNA matches TRBJ2-7 better at its end, which makes the J call doubtful. CDR3 size: 14 residues. The chain's CDR3 is CASSPLPRGNEQYF. The CDR3 DNA sequence: TGTGCCAGCAGCCCTTTGCCCAGGGGAAACGAGCAGTACTTC.

The J gene is TRBJ1-2, the V gene TRBV19, with D perhaps TRBD1 (5 bases). Germline CDR1 reads LNHDA; CDR2 reads SQIVND (reference sequence). V was trimmed by 7 bases and J by 9 bases, leaving 21 bases between them. The CDR3 has 14 amino acids. The CDR3 DNA sequence: TGTGCCAGTATTAACCGGGGCGGATCATCTAGCTACACCTTC. It translates to CASINRGGSSSYTF.

This clonotype was detected a few times. V usage is TRBV20-1 and J usage is TRBJ2-3; TRBD2 might be the D (5 bases). The CDR3 is 12 amino acids. The V end was cut by 4 bases, the J end by 4 bases, with 9 bases between. Germline V gene data show CDR1 as DFQATT and CDR2 as SNEGSKA (reference sequence). Here the CDR3 DNA reads TGCAGTGCTACCCCACTAGCAGATACGCAGTATTTT. Translating it yields CSATPLADTQYF.

The chain carries TRBV12-3 or TRBV12-4 and TRBJ2-4, with D possibly matching TRBD2 (5 bases). This CDR3 has 16 amino acids. Trimming shortened V by 4 bases and J by 0 bases, and 13 bases separated the two germline ends. The CDR3 sequence: CASSSPPGLAKNIQYF. The CDR3, as DNA: TGTGCCAGCAGTTCTCCCCCAGGACTAGCCAAAAACATTCAGTACTTC.

This clonotype was observed at least ten times. The V gene is TRBV20-1, the J gene TRBJ2-5; 11 nucleotides match TRBD2. Trimming cost V 3 bases and J 4 bases; bases outside gene matches: 13. Germline CDR1 reads DFQATT; CDR2 reads SNEGSKA (reference sequence). The CDR3 loop spans 17 amino acids. This chain's CDR3 is CSARTPTSGSQAETQYF. The CDR3 DNA reads TGCAGTGCTAGGACTCCTACTAGCGGGAGCCAAGCAGAGACCCAGTACTTC.

The V gene is TRBV27, the J gene TRBJ2-1; D not certain. The germline V gene has CDR1 MNHEY and CDR2 SMNVEV (reference sequence). The CDR3 has 15 residues. The germline V and J ends were trimmed by 0 bases and 4 bases, with 10 bases remaining between them. CDR3 in amino acids: CASSLSIQAYNEQFF. The CDR3 DNA reads as TGTGCCAGCAGTTTATCGATCCAGGCTTACAATGAGCAGTTCTTC.

This sequence joins TRBV7-9 and TRBJ1-1; 7 positions match TRBD1. The V gene end was trimmed by 6 bases and the J gene end by 0 bases; junction bases not matched to a gene: 10. The germline CDR1 and CDR2 sequences are SEHNR and FQNEAQ (reference sequence). The CDR3 spans 16 residues. The CDR3 region is CASRPLGDSMNTEAFF. The CDR3 nucleotides are TGTGCCAGCAGACCTCTTGGGGACAGTATGAACACTGAAGCTTTCTTT.

The J gene is TRBJ2-1, the V gene TRBV4-1; D possibly matches TRBD1 or TRBD2 (5 bases each). The CDR3 runs 17 residues. Trimming removed 1 base from V and 8 bases from J, with 21 bases in between. Per germline, CDR1 MGHRA and CDR2 YSYEKL. CDR3 amino acids: CASSQGLSGQGGDEQFF. Here the CDR3 DNA reads TGCGCCAGCAGCCAAGGACTAAGCGGTCAGGGTGGAGATGAGCAGTTCTTC.

The table lists this clonotype with a count of one. This sequence joins TRBV5-1 and TRBJ1-2; D remains unclear. Germline V gene data show CDR1 as SGHRS and CDR2 as YFSETQ. V was cut by 2 bases and J by 4 bases, with 12 bases left in between. CDR3 length: 14 amino acids. CDR3 loop: CASSFSTDTYGYTF. DNA for the CDR3: TGCGCCAGCAGCTTTTCAACCGACACCTATGGCTACACCTTC.

This clonotype was seen a few times. The genes are TRBV9 and TRBJ2-1, with D maybe TRBD1 (5 bases). Germline values: CDR1 SGDLS, CDR2 YYNGEE. The CDR3 runs to 15 residues. Trimming left V 0 bases short and J 0 bases short, with 7 bases between. Here the CDR3 reads CASSVVDSSYNEQFF. The CDR3 bases are TGTGCCAGCAGCGTAGTTGACAGCTCCTACAATGAGCAGTTCTTC.

The genes are TRBV6-4 and TRBJ2-7; 10 bases align to TRBD2. The CDR3 length is 14 residues. With V trimmed by 3 bases and J by 6 bases, 5 bases remained unmatched. In germline, CDR1 is MRHNA, CDR2 SNTAGT. The CDR3 DNA follows: TGTGCCAGCAGTGAGAGCGGGGGGGACTCCGAGCAGTACTTC. Translating it yields CASSESGGDSEQYF.

This clonotype turned up a few times. V and J are TRBV5-1 and TRBJ2-4; D tentatively reads TRBD1 or TRBD2 (6 bases each). V was shortened by 0 bases and J by 6 bases, with 16 bases between the two germline ends. Germline V gene lookup returns CDR1 SGHRS and CDR2 YFSETQ. The CDR3 spans 16 residues. CDR3 nucleotide sequence: TGCGCCAGCAGCTTGGGTTCGGGGGCGCGTAGAAACATTCAGTACTTC. This gives the protein CASSLGSGARRNIQYF.

The V call is TRBV12-3 or TRBV12-4, the J call TRBJ2-7; 8 nucleotides align to TRBD2. The CDR3 contains 15 residues. Trimming took 6 bases from V and 0 from J; bases not matched to a gene: 7. The CDR3 region is CASRISGVGSYEQYF. In DNA form, the CDR3 reads TGTGCCAGCAGAATTAGCGGGGTCGGCTCCTACGAGCAGTACTTC.

The chain combines TRBV20-1 with TRBJ1-5; possibly TRBD1 for D (5 bases). The CDR3 totals 15 residues. Germline CDR1 DFQATT, CDR2 SNEGSKA (reference sequence). The germline V and J ends were trimmed by 2 bases and 3 bases, with 14 bases remaining between them. CDR3 protein: CSARSPGQVNQPQHF. In nucleotides, the CDR3 is TGCAGTGCTAGATCTCCGGGGCAGGTCAATCAGCCCCAGCATTTT.

The rearrangement uses TRBV5-1 and TRBJ2-5; possible D gene TRBD2, 6 bases. V shed 3 bases and J shed 1 base, with 19 bases lying between them. The CDR3 length is 17 residues. Germline values: CDR1 SGHRS, CDR2 YFSETQ. The CDR3 sequence: CASSSGGAGIFQETQYF. CDR3 coding DNA: TGCGCCAGCAGCTCGGGTGGAGCGGGCATATTCCAAGAGACCCAGTACTTC.

This chain joins TRBV2 and TRBJ2-1; 12 bases match TRBD2. CDR1 and CDR2 from the germline V gene are SNHLY and FYNNEI. J lost 10 bases, V lost 7 bases, and 11 bases had no gene match. This CDR3 is built from 15 residues. The CDR3 sequence: CASMALAGGFREQFF. In DNA form, the CDR3 reads TGTGCCAGCATGGCCCTAGCGGGGGGGTTCAGGGAGCAGTTCTTC.